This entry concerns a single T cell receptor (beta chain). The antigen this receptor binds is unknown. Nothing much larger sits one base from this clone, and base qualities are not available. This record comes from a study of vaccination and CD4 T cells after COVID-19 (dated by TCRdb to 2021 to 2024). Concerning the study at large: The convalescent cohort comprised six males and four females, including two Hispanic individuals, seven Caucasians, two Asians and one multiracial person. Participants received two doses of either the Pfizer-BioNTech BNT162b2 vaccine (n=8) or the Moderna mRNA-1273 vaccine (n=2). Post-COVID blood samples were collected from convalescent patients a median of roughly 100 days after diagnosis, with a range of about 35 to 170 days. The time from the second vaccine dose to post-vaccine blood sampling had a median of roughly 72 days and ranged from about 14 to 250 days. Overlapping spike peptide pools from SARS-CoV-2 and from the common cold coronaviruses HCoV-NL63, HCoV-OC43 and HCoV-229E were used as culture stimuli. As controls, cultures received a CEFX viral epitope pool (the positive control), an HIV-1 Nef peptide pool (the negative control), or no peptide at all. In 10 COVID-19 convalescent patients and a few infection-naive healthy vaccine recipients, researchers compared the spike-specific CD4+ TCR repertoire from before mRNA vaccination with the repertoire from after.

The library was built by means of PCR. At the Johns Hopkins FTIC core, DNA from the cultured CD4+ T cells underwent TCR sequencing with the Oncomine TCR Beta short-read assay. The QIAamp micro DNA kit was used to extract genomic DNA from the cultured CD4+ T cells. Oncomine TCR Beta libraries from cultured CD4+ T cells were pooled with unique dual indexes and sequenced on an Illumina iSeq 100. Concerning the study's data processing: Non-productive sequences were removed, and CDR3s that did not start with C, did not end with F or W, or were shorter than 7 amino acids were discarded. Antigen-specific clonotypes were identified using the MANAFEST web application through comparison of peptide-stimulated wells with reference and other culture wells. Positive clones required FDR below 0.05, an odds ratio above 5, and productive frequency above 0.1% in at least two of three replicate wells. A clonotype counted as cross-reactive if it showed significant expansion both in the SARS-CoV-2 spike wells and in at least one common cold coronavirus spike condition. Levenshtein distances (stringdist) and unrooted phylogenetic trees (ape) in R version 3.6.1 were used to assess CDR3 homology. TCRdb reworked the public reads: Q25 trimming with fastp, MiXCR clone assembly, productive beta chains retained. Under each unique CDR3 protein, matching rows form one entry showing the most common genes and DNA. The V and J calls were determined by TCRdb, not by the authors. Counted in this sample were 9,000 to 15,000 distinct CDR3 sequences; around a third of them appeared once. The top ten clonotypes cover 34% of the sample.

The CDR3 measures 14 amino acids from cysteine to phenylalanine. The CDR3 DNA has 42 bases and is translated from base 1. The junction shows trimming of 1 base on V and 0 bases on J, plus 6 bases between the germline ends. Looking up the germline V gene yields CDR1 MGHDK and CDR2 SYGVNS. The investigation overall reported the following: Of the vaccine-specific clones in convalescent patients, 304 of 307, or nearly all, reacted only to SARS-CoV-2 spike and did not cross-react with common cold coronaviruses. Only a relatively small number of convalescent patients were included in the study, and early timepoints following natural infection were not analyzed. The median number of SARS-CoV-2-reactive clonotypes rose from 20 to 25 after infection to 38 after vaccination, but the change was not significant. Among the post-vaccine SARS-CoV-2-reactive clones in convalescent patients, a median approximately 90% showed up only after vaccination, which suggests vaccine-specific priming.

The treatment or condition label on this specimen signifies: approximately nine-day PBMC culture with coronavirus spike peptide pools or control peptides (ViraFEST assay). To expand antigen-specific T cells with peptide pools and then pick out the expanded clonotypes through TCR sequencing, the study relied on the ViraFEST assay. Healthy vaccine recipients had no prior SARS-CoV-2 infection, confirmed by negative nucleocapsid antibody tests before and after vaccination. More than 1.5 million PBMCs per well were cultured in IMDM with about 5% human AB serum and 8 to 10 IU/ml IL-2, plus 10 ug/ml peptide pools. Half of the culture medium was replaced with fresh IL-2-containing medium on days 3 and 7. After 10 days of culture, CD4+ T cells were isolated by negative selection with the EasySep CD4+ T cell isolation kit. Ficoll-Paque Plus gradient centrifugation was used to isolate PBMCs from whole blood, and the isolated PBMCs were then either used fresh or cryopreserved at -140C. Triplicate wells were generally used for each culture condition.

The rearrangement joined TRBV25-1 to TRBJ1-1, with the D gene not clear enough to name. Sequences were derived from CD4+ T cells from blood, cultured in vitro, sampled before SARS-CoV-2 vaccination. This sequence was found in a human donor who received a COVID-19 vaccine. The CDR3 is CASSEWAVNTEAFF. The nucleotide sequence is TGTGCCAGCAGTGAATGGGCCGTGAACACTGAAGCTTTCTTT.